These 4 T cell receptor beta chains originate from one sample sequenced in a study of T cell responses to AZD1222 COVID-19 vaccine. Profiling relied on immunoSEQ multiplex PCR, and the TCRdb table lists in-frame clones only, not all of them. The data contain about 150,000 clones, about 93% of them singletons. Sequenced here: peripheral blood, sampled on day 0 of AZD1222 vaccination. All receptors come from an adult in good health.

The V and J genes are TRBV6-5 and TRBJ2-1; D uncertain. CDR1 MNHEY and CDR2 SVGAGI come from the germline V gene. V dropped 5 bases and J dropped 6 bases, with 11 bases sitting between them. The CDR3 runs to 13 residues. CDR3 loop: CASSQTGPNEQFF. The CDR3 DNA follows: TGTGCCAGCAGTCAAACTGGACCCAATGAGCAGTTCTTC.

The J gene is TRBJ1-1, the V gene TRBV6-5; maybe TRBD1 (5 bases). Germline V gene lookup returns CDR1 MNHEY and CDR2 SVGAGI. Deletions cut 6 bases from V and 1 base from J, with 15 bases between. The CDR3 is 15 amino acids. The CDR3 DNA follows: TGTGCCAGCAGCACAAAGGGACGGAAGAACACTGAAGCTTTCTTT. Protein product: CASSTKGRKNTEAFF.

This clone was counted a single time. The chain couples TRBV6-5 to TRBJ1-3, with no clear D. The CDR3 sequence is 16 residues long. V lost 0 bases, J lost 3 bases, and 12 bases lay in between. The germline gives CDR1 MNHEY, CDR2 SVGAGI. As DNA, the CDR3 is TGTGCCAGCAGTTACTCGACGGGCGCCGGTGGAAACACCATATATTTT. It is translated as CASSYSTGAGGNTIYF.

This chain uses TRBV7-9 with TRBJ2-1; D gene uncertain. Germline V CDR1 and CDR2: SEHNR, FQNEAQ (reference sequence). The CDR3 contains 13 residues. The germline V and J ends were trimmed by 5 bases and 3 bases, with 8 bases remaining between them. The CDR3 here is CASSHRNYNEQFF. The CDR3 nucleotides are TGTGCCAGCAGCCATCGTAACTACAATGAGCAGTTCTTC.